This T cell receptor beta chain was sequenced for a study of blood T cell repertoires in COVID-19. Study-level background: Samples came from the United States, Italy and Spain, spanning acute and convalescent COVID-19. Sources were T cells, B-cell-depleted T cells, or PBMCs; the material itself was cDNA or gDNA.

The CDR3 runs to 13 residues. The V gene's germline CDR1 is LGHDT and CDR2 YNNKEL (reference sequence). V lost 2 bases, J lost 4 bases, and 7 bases lay in between. The method was immunoSEQ multiplex PCR; TCRdb's version includes in-frame clones alone and lacks a portion of them. The table has more than 90,000 clones, about 74% seen once. This chain joins TRBV3-1 (or the pseudogene TRBV3-2) and TRBJ2-3; D unresolved. This TCR derives from a man aged 65-85 years with acute or convalescent COVID-19. Material for sequencing was peripheral blood. CDR3 nucleotide sequence: TGTGCCAGCAGCCAACGAGTGCCAGATACGCAGTATTTT. It specifies CASSQRVPDTQYF.